The rows below give T cell receptor beta chains drawn from one sample of a study of T cell changes during pregnancy in multiple sclerosis. Generated by immunoSEQ multiplex PCR, the TCRdb table keeps only in-frame clones and is missing some. The sample carries fewer than 50,000 clones, 85% to 95% recorded once. The sequencing used CD8+ T cells from peripheral blood mononuclear cells, collected in the first trimester of pregnancy. All receptors come from a female donor with multiple sclerosis, enrolled in a pregnancy study. Each CDR3 is given with its conserved first and last residue. D genes are given only for firm matches.

D	J	V	CDR3
TRBD2	TRBJ2-1	TRBV2	CASTTSVLAGGTHEQFF
TRBD2	TRBJ2-7	TRBV4-1	CASSQFPPSGLTYEQYF
TRBD2	TRBJ2-7	TRBV28	CASSLPRTSGSPSSYEQYF
TRBD2	TRBJ2-2	TRBV2	CASSSLAGDGELFF
-	-	TRBV7-8	CASRRTDSYEQYF
-	TRBJ1-4	TRBV21-1	CASSKDSGRDAEKLFF
TRBD1	TRBJ2-5	TRBV7-2	CASSFAPTGFQETQYF
-	TRBJ2-7	TRBV7-9	CASSLTGYEQYF
TRBD2	TRBJ2-1	TRBV28	CATIMEREPHEQFF
-	TRBJ2-2	TRBV7-9	CASSPTSTGELFF
-	TRBJ2-2	TRBV19	CASSIAPPTRRTDNTGELFF
TRBD1	TRBJ2-3	TRBV27	CASSSTGGSADTQYF
TRBD2	TRBJ2-1	TRBV5-4	CASSPGLAGVDEQFF
TRBD1	TRBJ1-5	TRBV6-6	CASSYSEGAVNQPQHF
TRBD2	TRBJ2-1	TRBV7-9	CASSSSSGRVYNEQFF
-	TRBJ2-5	TRBV10-3	CAISESIDSQETQYF
TRBD1	TRBJ2-7	TRBV9	CASSALPGQGTYEQYF
TRBD2	TRBJ2-3	TRBV7-3	CASSLSGGGVKDTQYF
-	TRBJ2-1	TRBV29-1	CSVDRRIYNEQFF
TRBD1	TRBJ1-2	TRBV7-9	CASSLARDRGGYTF
TRBD2	TRBJ2-1	TRBV13	CASSLRSSGNHYNEQFF
TRBD2	TRBJ2-7	TRBV29-1	CSVRTSGRPEQYF
-	TRBJ2-7	TRBV7-9	CASSTPTGYEQYF
-	TRBJ1-3	TRBV21-1	CASSLDGDRGKPSGGNTIYF
-	TRBJ1-1	TRBV9	CASSVGGGLIMNTEAFF
TRBD2	TRBJ2-1	TRBV7-9	CASSAAGHNEQFF
TRBD1	TRBJ1-4	TRBV7-9	CASSFPRTGTVATNEKLFF
TRBD2	TRBJ2-4	TRBV4-3	CASSQALATGGLWPAKNIQYF
TRBD2	TRBJ2-3	TRBV7-9	CASIPSGSADTQYF
-	TRBJ2-7	TRBV4-1	CASSLAKGAYEQYF
TRBD1	TRBJ2-7	TRBV9	CASSTLGTGAYEQYF
TRBD1	TRBJ2-3	TRBV19	CASSSGQGPDTQYF
TRBD2	TRBJ2-7	TRBV19	CASSPGGVVLGYEQYF
TRBD2	TRBJ2-1	TRBV27	CASSYPSGGDNEQFF
-	TRBJ1-2	TRBV29-1	CSVETRQGKDYGYTF
TRBD2	TRBJ2-7	TRBV7-9	CASSSLAGIYEQYF
-	TRBJ2-7	TRBV2	CASRPYPDGTYEQYF
TRBD1	TRBJ2-3	TRBV6-1	CASSQTGGLGDTQYF
TRBD1	TRBJ2-7	TRBV5-1	CASSWAGTGTYEQYF
-	TRBJ1-1	TRBV6-1	CASREGERYTEAFF
-	TRBJ1-6	TRBV19	CASRGGLNNSPLHF
TRBD1	TRBJ2-7	TRBV7-8	CASSPAPWDRGEVKRDEQYF
-	TRBJ1-1	TRBV6-5	CASNPGGFGTEAFF
-	TRBJ1-6	TRBV7-9	CASREARNSPLHF
-	TRBJ2-7	TRBV7-9	CASSLSLYEQYF
TRBD1	TRBJ2-5	TRBV7-8	CASSSTGGGETQYF
-	TRBJ2-5	TRBV13	CASSLAGEGVETQYF
TRBD2	TRBJ2-7	TRBV7-6	CASSPPGGRAREQYF
-	TRBJ2-7	TRBV4-1	CASSQGGGLTYEQYF
-	TRBJ2-1	TRBV7-6	CASSPPLPRGWQFF
-	TRBJ2-5	TRBV7-9	CASSLGGRGQGETQYF
TRBD1	TRBJ2-7	TRBV18	CASSPRDRNYEQYF
TRBD2	TRBJ2-6	TRBV2	CAIAYDRVLAGGSGANVLTF
TRBD1	TRBJ2-1	TRBV6-1	CASSEAPGGQGPYNEQFF
TRBD2	TRBJ2-3	TRBV27	CASSPGREWGGTDTQYF